These 32 T cell receptor beta chains were sequenced from one sample in a study of Ad26.COV2.S vaccination and SARS-CoV-2 variants. Described treatment: some 20 received Ad26.COV2.S at low or high dose, single or two shots; about 5 received placebo; per-sample allocation not given. At day 63 after the first vaccine or placebo injection, samples were drawn. The assay was immunoSEQ multiplex PCR, and TCRdb's table has in-frame clones only and misses some. The repertoire holds approximately 400,000 clones, with approximately 85% as singletons. This material consisted of peripheral blood, taken in a trial of Ad26.COV2.S vaccine versus placebo. The receptor source for this set is a person aged 18-65 years who received the Ad26.COV2.S COVID-19 vaccine or a placebo.

The CDR3 spells CASNHRGPLDNEQFF. The DNA of the CDR3 is TGTGCCAGCAATCATCGGGGTCCTCTTGACAATGAGCAGTTCTTC. The chain has TRBV27 and TRBJ2-1; D might be TRBD2 (5 bases). Germline V CDR1 and CDR2: MNHEY, SMNVEV (reference sequence). The ends were cut back, 7 bases at V and 5 bases at J, with 18 bases in the middle. This CDR3 spans 15 amino acids.

CDR3 nucleotides: TGTGCCAGTAGCACCCTTACAACAGGGCTGTATGGAAACACCATATATTTT. Translation: CASSTLTTGLYGNTIYF. This chain links TRBV19 with TRBJ1-3; possibly TRBD1 for D (6 bases). V was clipped by 6 bases and J by 3 bases, with 21 bases between them. Germline assignment: CDR1 LNHDA and CDR2 SQIVND (reference sequence). The CDR3 covers 17 residues.

The V call is TRBV23-1, the J call TRBJ2-7; no clear D gene. TRBV23-1 is filed as an ORF, its function uncertain. This CDR3 is 13 amino acids long. Trimming took off 0 bases at V and 1 base at J, with 4 bases between the two ends. The CDR3 loop reads CASSQSGSYEQYF. CDR3 sequence (DNA): TGCGCCAGCAGTCAATCGGGATCCTACGAGCAGTACTTC.

A few counts support this clone. The chain combines TRBV6-4 with TRBJ2-3; the match to TRBD2 covers 11 bases. Germline V gene sequence: CDR1 MRHNA, CDR2 SNTAGT. The CDR3 loop spans 16 amino acids. The trim removed 2 bases at V and 4 bases at J, leaving 5 bases unmatched. In nucleotides, the CDR3 is TGTGCCAGCAGTGACAGTAGCGGGGGGGCCCCAGATACGCAGTATTTT. Translating gives CASSDSSGGAPDTQYF.

The table lists this clone with a few counts. V gene TRBV4-1 combines with J gene TRBJ1-6; D gene uncertain. CDR1 and CDR2 (germline): MGHRA, YSYEKL. The CDR3 consists of 20 residues. Trimming shortened V by 1 base and J by 0 bases, and 19 bases separated the two germline ends. The CDR3 nucleotides read TGCGCCAGCAGCCAAGTGTTGGCACTTGGGGAGAGCTCCTATAATTCACCCCTCCACTTT. This gives the protein CASSQVLALGESSYNSPLHF.

Only one count was recorded for this clone. V gene TRBV5-1 combines with J gene TRBJ2-7; D gene unclear. Germline CDR1 reads SGHRS; CDR2 reads YFSETQ. CDR3 length equals 14 residues. Trimming took off 0 bases at V and 1 base at J, with 8 bases between the two ends. The CDR3 here is CASSLEANSYEQYF. In nucleotides, the CDR3 is TGCGCCAGCAGCTTGGAGGCTAATTCCTACGAGCAGTACTTC.

The chain uses TRBV10-2 and TRBJ2-1; possibly TRBD2 for D (6 bases). The CDR3 is made up of 14 amino acids. Germline-derived CDR1 and CDR2 are WSHSY and SAAADI. The V end lost 8 bases, the J end lost 0 bases, and 11 bases lay between the germline ends. The CDR3 nucleotides are TGCGCCAGCCAGGAGGACTACTCCTACAATGAGCAGTTCTTC. Translating it yields CASQEDYSYNEQFF.

This clone was recorded once. The chain uses TRBV5-4 and TRBJ2-2; no firm D call. Trimming shortened V by 7 bases and J by 0 bases, and 7 bases separated the two germline ends. This CDR3 is 13 amino acids long. Germline CDR1 SGHNT, CDR2 YYREEE (reference sequence). The CDR3 region is CASQVANTGELFF. CDR3 sequence (DNA): TGTGCCAGCCAAGTCGCGAACACCGGGGAGCTGTTTTTT.

V gene TRBV6-6 combines with J gene TRBJ1-1; TRBD1 matches 8 bases. Germline V gene data show CDR1 as MNHNY and CDR2 as SVGAGI (reference sequence). This CDR3 is built from 14 residues. Trimming at V came to 8 bases and at J to 3 bases, leaving 8 bases not matched to a gene. The CDR3 loop is CASCRTGWDTEAFF. The CDR3 region has the DNA TGTGCCAGCTGTAGGACAGGGTGGGACACTGAAGCTTTCTTT.

This clone came up once. The V gene is TRBV6-2 or TRBV6-3, the J gene TRBJ1-5, with 12 positions matching TRBD1. The CDR3 spans 15 residues. V trimming: 2 bases; J trimming: 7 bases; junction bases outside the gene matches: 3. Germline V gives CDR1 MNHEY, CDR2 SVGEGT. CDR3 coding DNA: TGTGCCAGCAGTTACGGGGGGACAGGGGGCCAGCCCCAGCATTTT. This codes for CASSYGGTGGQPQHF.

This clone was counted once. CDR3 nucleotides: TGTGCCAGCAGTGAAACAGGTACGAACACTGAAGCTTTCTTT. It specifies CASSETGTNTEAFF. The V call is TRBV9, the J call TRBJ1-1; D might be TRBD1 (5 bases). Germline assignment: CDR1 SGDLS and CDR2 YYNGEE. Trimming removed 5 bases at V and 1 base at J, with 12 bases between. This CDR3 region has 14 residues.

The table lists this clone with a count of one. The J gene is TRBJ1-1, the V gene TRBV18; 8 bases are shared with TRBD1. The germline V gene has CDR1 KGHSH and CDR2 LQKENI. Losses at the gene ends were 4 bases for V and 2 bases for J; bases not matched to a gene: 3. The CDR3 is made up of 14 amino acids. CDR3 sequence reads: CASSQDRGNTEAFF. Written as DNA, the CDR3 is TGTGCCAGCTCACAAGACAGGGGTAACACTGAAGCTTTCTTT. The whole variable domain, filled in from reference TRBV18 and TRBJ1-1, reads NAGVMQNPRHLVRRRGQEARLRCSPMKGHSHVYWYRQLPEEGLKFMVYLQKENIIDESGMPKERFSAEFPKEGPSILRIQQVVRGDSAAYFCASSQDRGNTEAFFGQGTRLTVV.

The chain couples TRBV24-1 to TRBJ2-1; D gene uncertain. The CDR3 runs 16 residues. V was shortened by 4 bases and J by 8 bases, with 20 bases between the two germline ends. Per germline, CDR1 KGHDR and CDR2 SFDVKD. This CDR3 reads CATSETTARGNYEQFF. The CDR3 DNA is TGTGCCACCAGTGAGACCACAGCGCGTGGAAATTATGAGCAGTTCTTC.

This clone came up once. It may be a read error: a sequence one base away is much more abundant. This specimen includes other DNA sequences encoding the same CDR3. The chain recombines TRBV7-9 with TRBJ2-7; D not certain. CDR1 is SEHNR and CDR2 is FQNEAQ in the germline V gene (reference sequence). V lost 3 bases, J lost 4 bases, and 7 bases lay in between. The CDR3 has 12 residues. DNA for the CDR3: TGTGCCAGCAGCTTGGTAGGTTACGAGCAGTACTTC. The encoded protein is CASSLVGYEQYF. The full variable domain, in which reference TRBV7-9 and TRBJ2-7 provide the parts outside the CDR3, is DTGVSQNPRHKITKRGQNVTFRCDPISEHNRLYWYRQTLGQGPEFLTYFQNEAQLEKSRLLSDRFSAERPKGSFSTLEIQRTEQGDSAMYLCASSLVGYEQYFGPGTRLTVT.

This chain's CDR3 is CASSPSGFSIEQYF. The CDR3, as DNA: TGTGCCAGCAGCCCTAGCGGTTTTTCAATAGAGCAGTACTTC. The gene calls are TRBV3-1 (or the pseudogene TRBV3-2) and TRBJ2-7; 7 positions match TRBD2. V was clipped by 4 bases and J by 7 bases; unmatched bases: 10. The CDR3 runs to 14 residues. Per the germline V gene, CDR1 is LGHDT and CDR2 is YNNKEL (reference sequence).

The chain combines TRBV19 with TRBJ2-7; weak D call: TRBD1 (5 bases). This CDR3 region has 14 residues. V gave up 4 bases and J gave up 6 bases, with 16 bases separating them. From germline, CDR1 is LNHDA and CDR2 SQIVND (reference sequence). This chain's CDR3 is CASSTTGISSEQYF. The CDR3 bases are TGTGCCAGTAGTACAACAGGCATCAGCTCCGAGCAGTACTTC.

This chain uses TRBV28 with TRBJ2-1; D gene ambiguous. With 7 bases removed from V and 0 bases from J, the gap between germline ends came to 13 bases. Germline V lookup: CDR1 MDHEN, CDR2 SYDVKM. The CDR3 length is 15 residues. This CDR3 is CASTKPMSSYNEQFF. CDR3 sequence (DNA): TGTGCCAGCACCAAACCTATGAGCTCCTACAATGAGCAGTTCTTC.

The rearrangement links TRBV2 to TRBJ2-7; 7 nucleotides match TRBD1. The CDR3 runs to 16 residues. Germline trimming cut 2 bases from V and 4 bases from J; bases unmatched to any gene: 11. Per germline, CDR1 SNHLY and CDR2 FYNNEI. CDR3 coding DNA: TGTGCCAGCAGTGAACGAGAAGGGGGCATCGTATACGAGCAGTACTTC. Translating gives CASSEREGGIVYEQYF.

DNA for the CDR3: TGCGCCAGCAGCCAATTCTTGGAAGGTTCGGACTATGGCTACACCTTC. Amino acid sequence: CASSQFLEGSDYGYTF. The rearrangement uses TRBV4-3 and TRBJ1-2; D gene uncertain. V dropped 2 bases and J dropped 3 bases, with 16 bases sitting between them. This CDR3 has 16 residues. Germline assignment: CDR1 LGHNA and CDR2 YSLEER.

This chain uses TRBV2 with TRBJ1-1, with D maybe TRBD1 (6 bases). Germline assignment: CDR1 SNHLY and CDR2 FYNNEI. Trimming left V 2 bases short and J 5 bases short, with 15 bases between. The CDR3 consists of 15 residues. The CDR3 DNA sequence: TGTGCCAGCAGTGAATGGACAGCAAGGGAGACTGAAGCTTTCTTT. Protein product: CASSEWTARETEAFF.

V is TRBV7-2 and J is TRBJ2-2; no firm D call. There are 12 residues in the CDR3. Germline-derived CDR1 and CDR2 are SGHTA and FQGNSA. The V end was cut by 5 bases, the J end by 4 bases, with 5 bases between. CDR3 in DNA: TGTGCCAGCAGCCGCAGCACCGGGGAGCTGTTTTTT. Encoded protein: CASSRSTGELFF.

This chain links TRBV7-9 with TRBJ1-6; 8 positions agree with TRBD1. Germline V lookup: CDR1 SEHNR, CDR2 FQNEAQ (reference sequence). Losses at the gene ends were 10 bases for V and 9 bases for J; bases not matched to a gene: 8. The CDR3 has 13 amino acids. CDR3: CAISTGVASPLHF. The CDR3 coding sequence is TGTGCCATATCGACAGGGGTGGCTTCACCCCTCCACTTT.

The chain links TRBV4-3 to TRBJ2-1; D gene ambiguous. V was trimmed by 2 bases and J by 0 bases, leaving 8 bases between them. The CDR3 extends over 15 amino acids. In germline, CDR1 is LGHNA, CDR2 YSLEER. Here the CDR3 DNA reads TGCGCCAGCAGCCAAACTCAAAGCTCCTACAATGAGCAGTTCTTC. Its translation: CASSQTQSSYNEQFF.

For this clone: Other DNA variants within this sample encode the same CDR3. The CDR3 sequence is CASSPPRSTDTQYF. CDR3 sequence (DNA): TGTGCCAGCTCACCTCCGCGGTCCACAGATACGCAGTATTTT. V gene TRBV18 combines with J gene TRBJ2-3; D is ambiguous. The CDR3 is 14 residues long. CDR1 is KGHSH and CDR2 is LQKENI in the germline V gene. V lost 3 bases and J 2 bases, leaving 9 bases between the germline ends.

The chain employs TRBV19 and TRBJ1-5, with unresolved D. Trimming cost V 3 bases and J 0 bases, with 9 bases left between them. CDR3 length: 15 amino acids. Germline CDR1 is LNHDA and CDR2 is SQIVND (reference sequence). The CDR3 spells CASSITAYSNQPQHF. The CDR3 region has the DNA TGTGCCAGTAGTATCACAGCTTATAGCAATCAGCCCCAGCATTTT.

V gene TRBV7-9 combines with J gene TRBJ2-5; D is tentatively TRBD1 or TRBD2 (5 bases each). The germline V gene has CDR1 SEHNR and CDR2 FQNEAQ (reference sequence). The CDR3 extends over 14 amino acids. Trimming pared 0 bases from V and 5 bases from J, leaving 10 bases between. The CDR3: CASSLAGDWETQYF. CDR3 sequence (DNA): TGTGCCAGCAGCTTAGCGGGGGATTGGGAGACCCAGTACTTC.

The chain uses TRBV24-1 and TRBJ2-5; 12 bases agree with TRBD1. Germline V CDR1 and CDR2: KGHDR, SFDVKD. The CDR3 length is 16 residues. With V trimmed by 2 bases and J by 4 bases, 4 bases remained unmatched. The CDR3 loop reads CATSDSGTGGVETQYF. The DNA of the CDR3 is TGTGCCACCAGTGATTCCGGGACAGGGGGCGTAGAGACCCAGTACTTC.

V gene TRBV5-6 combines with J gene TRBJ2-5, with 8 bases lining up with TRBD1. The CDR3 is 13 residues long. In germline, CDR1 is SGHDT, CDR2 YYEEEE. V was pared by 3 bases and J by 3 bases, with 1 base of the junction left unmatched. CDR3 DNA: TGTGCCAGCAGCTGGGACAGGAAAGAGACCCAGTACTTC. It encodes CASSWDRKETQYF.

The CDR3 nucleotides read TGCAGCGTTGTAACAGGGGGCTCGGGTCAGCCCCAGCATTTT. Its protein is CSVVTGGSGQPQHF. This rearrangement joins TRBV29-1 to TRBJ1-5, with 9 bases aligning to TRBD1. The CDR3 length is 14 residues. With 4 bases clipped from V and 6 bases from J, the junction kept 7 bases outside the gene matches. Germline CDR1 SQVTM, CDR2 ANQGSEA.

The chain joins TRBV18 to TRBJ1-1; 7 bases agree with TRBD1. This CDR3 contains 15 residues. The V gene end was trimmed by 3 bases and the J gene end by 0 bases; junction bases not matched to a gene: 4. Germline V gene lookup returns CDR1 KGHSH and CDR2 LQKENI. In DNA form, the CDR3 reads TGTGCCAGCTCACCCTTGGGACAGTTGAACACTGAAGCTTTCTTT. Amino acid sequence: CASSPLGQLNTEAFF.

This clone was detected a few times. The DNA is omitted, as the CDR3 cannot be located on it reliably, and the CDR3 follows TCRdb's listing. The chain links TRBV21-1 to TRBJ2-7; no DNA check was done on the table's D call, TRBD1. TRBV21-1 is a pseudogene locus. With termini counted, the CDR3 has 15 amino acids. The CDR3 here is CASSKVGRGTYEQYF.

The rearrangement uses TRBV28 and TRBJ1-2; 9 bases line up with TRBD1. CDR3 length: 12 residues. After removal of 4 bases from V and 8 bases from J, the junction contained 2 bases not matched to a gene. Germline loops: CDR1 MDHEN, CDR2 SYDVKM. The CDR3 loop is CASSYGQGGYTF. In DNA, the CDR3 is TGTGCCAGCAGTTATGGACAGGGGGGCTACACCTTC.